The rows below give T cell receptor beta chains drawn from one sample of a study of human T cells and chemical hapten exposure. Using its own MiXCR run on the RACE reads, TCRdb lists one record per CDR3 protein. The sample lists around 330,000 distinct CDR3 sequences, roughly 6% occurring once. Source: whole blood, taken in connection with sensitization to the hapten diphenylcyclopropenone (DPC). Receptors originate from a young woman with alopecia areata. Some clones in this sample may be carry-over from other donors' samples. The CDR3 runs from the conserved cysteine through the conserved F or W. The order of the fields is D gene, clone size, J gene, V gene, CDR3 protein, CDR3 DNA. D genes are given only for firm matches. The size field is filled for only some rows; it gives once, few, many or a size class.

.	.	TRBJ2-1	TRBV18	CASSPVSGEQFF	TGTGCCAGCTCACCAGTCAGTGGTGAGCAGTTCTTC
TRBD2	few	TRBJ2-5	TRBV5-3	CARSLDSGGANETQYF	TGTGCCAGAAGCTTGGACAGCGGGGGGGCCAATGAGACCCAGTACTTC
TRBD1	many	TRBJ1-1	TRBV7-3	CASSPRGGQGTGTEAFF	TGTGCCAGCAGCCCAAGGGGTGGACAGGGGACAGGCACTGAAGCTTTCTTT
.	few	TRBJ2-1	TRBV7-3	CASSLTDRTVYYEQFF	TGTGCCAGCAGCTTAACGGACCGGACCGTGTATTATGAGCAGTTCTTC
TRBD1	.	TRBJ2-5	TRBV28	CASSSPGTAQETQYF	TGTGCCAGCAGTTCCCCAGGGACAGCCCAAGAGACCCAGTACTTC
.	.	TRBJ2-4	TRBV6-2/TRBV6-3	CASNTGRVFAKNIQYF	TGTGCCAGCAACACGGGCAGGGTGTTTGCCAAAAACATTCAGTACTTC
.	once	TRBJ2-5	TRBV5-1	CASGEPQETQYF	TGCGCCAGCGGGGAGCCCCAAGAGACCCAGTACTTC
TRBD1	few	TRBJ2-1	TRBV18	CASSLGQGGSYNEQFF	TGTGCCAGCTCACTAGGACAGGGGGGCTCCTACAATGAGCAGTTCTTC
TRBD2	.	TRBJ2-5	TRBV7-2	CASSRNGLAGGRYF	TGTGCCAGCAGCCGCAACGGACTAGCGGGAGGCCGGTACTTC
.	few	TRBJ1-4	TRBV20-1	CSARPGRTNEKLFF	TGCAGTGCTAGACCAGGCAGAACTAATGAAAAACTGTTTTTT
.	many	TRBJ1-6	TRBV28	CASSTLLLGDTLHF	TGTGCCAGCAGTACCCTATTACTAGGGGACACCCTCCACTTT
.	.	TRBJ2-2	TRBV12-3/TRBV12-4	CASSPREAPRSGELFF	TGTGCCAGCAGTCCCAGGGAGGCCCCCAGGAGCGGGGAGCTGTTTTTT
TRBD2	few	TRBJ2-3	TRBV20-1	CSAPPAGGLLDTQYF	TGCAGTGCTCCTCCAGCGGGGGGGCTCTTGGATACGCAGTATTTT
TRBD2	.	TRBJ2-5	TRBV6-2/TRBV6-3	CASSYGAGGRIEETQYF	TGTGCCAGCAGTTACGGGGCGGGGGGCCGAATCGAAGAGACCCAGTACTTC
TRBD2	many	TRBJ2-5	TRBV7-8	CASSLSTAGYQETQYF	TGTGCCAGCAGCTTATCAACAGCGGGGTACCAAGAGACCCAGTACTTC
.	few	TRBJ2-1	TRBV7-2	CASSPYEANEQFF	TGTGCCAGCAGCCCTTATGAGGCGAATGAGCAGTTCTTC
TRBD2	.	TRBJ2-1	TRBV7-6	CASSTRGGANEQFF	TGTGCCAGCAGCACACGCGGGGGGGCCAATGAGCAGTTCTTC
.	few	TRBJ1-3	TRBV29-1	CSVLRNGASADTIYF	TGCAGCGTCCTACGCAATGGGGCATCAGCGGACACCATATATTTT
.	few	TRBJ1-4	TRBV7-2	CASSSRQSYVVTNEKLFF	TGTGCCAGCAGCTCCCGACAGTCTTATGTAGTAACTAATGAAAAACTGTTTTTT
.	many	TRBJ1-1	TRBV27	CASKKPGRGATEAFF	TGTGCCAGCAAGAAGCCGGGACGAGGAGCCACTGAAGCTTTCTTT
.	many	TRBJ1-5	TRBV2	CASSEQRYSNQPQHF	TGTGCCAGCAGTGAACAAAGATATAGCAATCAGCCCCAGCATTTT
.	.	TRBJ1-6	TRBV6-6	CASSYSWYTDSPLHF	TGTGCCAGCAGTTACTCGTGGTATACCGATTCACCCCTCCACTTT
.	few	TRBJ1-3	TRBV10-3	CAISEKDRSNSGNTIYF	TGTGCCATCAGTGAGAAAGACAGGAGTAACTCTGGAAACACCATATATTTT
.	few	TRBJ1-1	TRBV2	CASSVSQNTEAFF	TGTGCCAGCAGTGTGTCCCAGAACACTGAAGCTTTCTTT
TRBD1	few	TRBJ1-5	TRBV18	CASSLNRQGSRQPQHF	TGTGCCAGCTCACTAAACCGACAGGGGTCGAGGCAGCCCCAGCATTTT
.	.	TRBJ2-4	TRBV7-9	CASSFGTEIAKNIQYF	TGTGCCAGCAGCTTTGGGACCGAGATAGCCAAAAACATTCAGTACTTC
.	few	TRBJ1-6	TRBV6-2/TRBV6-3	CASTTDSYNSPLHF	TGTGCCAGCACTACAGACAGCTATAATTCACCCCTCCACTTT
TRBD1	many	TRBJ1-2	TRBV24-1	CATSDRDRGPNYGYTF	TGTGCCACCAGTGATCGGGACAGAGGTCCTAACTATGGCTACACCTTC
.	.	TRBJ1-2	TRBV5-1	CASSLEQALYGYTF	TGCGCCAGCAGCTTGGAACAGGCCCTCTATGGCTACACCTTC
.	many	TRBJ1-6	TRBV20-1	CSARDSESGSSYNSPLHF	TGCAGTGCTAGAGATTCCGAGAGTGGGAGCTCCTATAATTCACCCCTCCACTTT
TRBD1	few	TRBJ1-1	TRBV6-5	CASSPAQGYTEAFF	TGTGCCAGCAGCCCTGCACAGGGGTACACTGAAGCTTTCTTT
.	.	TRBJ1-5	TRBV19	CASTPRAHSRQPQHF	TGTGCCAGTACCCCCCGGGCCCATTCGCGTCAGCCCCAGCATTTT
TRBD2	few	TRBJ2-3	TRBV5-1	CASSFRTSGGAGGTDTQYF	TGCGCCAGCAGCTTTCGGACTAGCGGGGGGGCCGGGGGCACAGATACGCAGTATTTT
.	few	TRBJ1-6	TRBV6-1	CASSEMATTGYNSPLHF	TGTGCCAGCAGTGAAATGGCCACAACCGGCTATAATTCACCCCTCCACTTT
.	.	TRBJ2-3	TRBV7-2	CASSSQGPVTDTQYF	TGTGCCAGCAGCTCGCAGGGACCCGTCACAGATACGCAGTATTTT